This entry features one T cell receptor beta chain sequence. This clonotype was counted a single time. What antigen it recognizes has not been identified. There are no base qualities to consult, and no much larger clone falls within one base. A single read makes a weak case. Ophthalmopathy patients had moderately to severely active disease, with a Clinical Activity Score of 3 or more, a NOSPECS grade of 4 or more, and a disease duration of less than 3 months. Exclusion was applied to patients with uncontrolled infections, other autoimmune diseases, pregnancy or lactation. Clinical symptoms, serum thyroxine and TRAb, thyroid ultrasound, and orbital computed tomography formed the basis for the diagnoses. PBMCs were separated from 7.5 to 10 ml of fresh peripheral blood using Ficoll-Paque density gradient centrifugation. Total RNA was extracted using Trizol reagent, and RNA quality was assessed on an Agilent 2100 Bioanalyzer.

The entry originates in a study of T cells in Graves' hyperthyroidism and ophthalmopathy (dated by TCRdb to about 2019). At the level of the whole study: Peripheral blood was collected at initial diagnosis, before any treatment. A discovery cohort of about a hundred patients, 43 with Graves' ophthalmopathy and about 58 with stable Graves' hyperthyroidism, was used to find distinguishing TCR V-J signatures. Prospective prediction of ophthalmopathy was tested in an independent validation cohort of fewer than 20 hyperthyroidism patients and 17 patients who later progressed to ophthalmopathy. The paper describes TCR Vbeta CDR3 sequencing of more than 120 peripheral blood samples, made up of around 41 ophthalmopathy patients, more than 70 hyperthyroidism patients and roughly 17 progressor patients. After blood sampling, hyperthyroidism patients were treated with methimazole at a starting dose of 30 mg daily, and ophthalmopathy patients were treated with high-dose intravenous methylprednisolone. In addition, the study compared T-cell repertoires in thyroid tissue and in blood from about 6 Graves' hyperthyroidism patients. The roughly 94 discovery patients were randomly split 7:3 into training and test sets.

The paper as a whole reports these results and caveats: No statistical method was used to fix the sample size in advance, and group allocation was not hidden from the investigators. A model built on a 13 V-J signature distinguished ophthalmopathy from stable hyperthyroidism, reaching around 90% sensitivity and 81.08% specificity in cross-validation and 80%/75% in testing. Most expanded thyroid clonotypes (frequency above 0.001) were also detected in blood, a finding suggesting that blood repertoires may reflect thyroid immune responses. During validation, the model predicted progression to ophthalmopathy a median of around 7 months ahead of onset, with approximately 70% sensitivity and 72.22% specificity.

The TCR beta CDR3 regions were amplified from the RNA transcripts. For the first round of RT-PCR on the TCR CDR3, the HTBI primer set was used together with the Qiagen OneStep RT-PCR kit. Libraries were constructed in a second round of multiplex PCR, after which size selection and purification were carried out. Libraries were sequenced paired-end with 100 bp reads on an Illumina HiSeq2000. As for how the authors treated the data: Raw data were processed with SOAPnuke, discarding reads with adapters, uncalled bases, mean Phred below 15, or no exact constant-primer or identifier match. COPE v1.2.5 was used to merge the high-quality paired reads, and each unique nucleotide sequence was defined as a clonotype. Clonotypes were aligned to IMGT TRBV, TRBD and TRBJ reference segments using MiTCR v1.1. The analysis was restricted to V-J combinations with a frequency above 0.0001, which together covered about 99% of the repertoires. The TCS score was defined as F50 (clonal expansion) divided by E x V (chaos), with BLOSUM62-based TCRdist calculated between CDR3 peptides within each V-J. Welch's t-statistics and random forest reduced fewer than 600 V-J features to 10 to 15, which were used in a naive Bayes classifier (R e1071). The public reads were quality trimmed at Q25 with fastp and then assembled into clones with MiXCR by TCRdb, keeping productive beta chains. Under each unique CDR3 protein, matching rows form one entry showing the most common genes and DNA. In this record, the V and J calls reflect TCRdb's handling and not the investigators' own analysis. The sample records 450,000 to 500,000 distinct CDR3 sequences, about 20% of which are singletons. About half of the sample is taken by the ten largest.

The CDR3, from cysteine to phenylalanine, totals 16 residues. This entry keeps only the CDR3 DNA: 48 bases, framed from base 1. V and J are trimmed by 9 bases and 5 bases, and the gene matches miss 12 bases of the junction. The germline V gene provides CDR1 ENHRY and CDR2 SYGVKD. The chain uses TRBV10-3 and TRBJ2-4; 11 bases in between match TRBD2. This receptor was identified in a woman aged 70-85 years with Graves' ophthalmopathy. What was sequenced was blood. CDR3 protein: CAMMTSGANGENIQYF. The DNA reads TGTGCCATGATGACTAGCGGGGCGAACGGTGAAAACATTCAGTACTTC.